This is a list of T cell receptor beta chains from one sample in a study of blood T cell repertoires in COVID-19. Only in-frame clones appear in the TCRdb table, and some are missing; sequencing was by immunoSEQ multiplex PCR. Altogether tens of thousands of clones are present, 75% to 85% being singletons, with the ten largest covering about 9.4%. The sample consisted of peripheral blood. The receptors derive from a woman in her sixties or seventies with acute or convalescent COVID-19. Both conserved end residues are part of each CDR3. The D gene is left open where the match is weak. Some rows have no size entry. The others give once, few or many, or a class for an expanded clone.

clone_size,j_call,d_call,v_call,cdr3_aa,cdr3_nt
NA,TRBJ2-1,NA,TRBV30,CAWSFVDEQFF,TGTGCCTGGAGCTTTGTCGATGAGCAGTTCTTC
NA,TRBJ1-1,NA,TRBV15,CATSSSRNTEAFF,TGTGCCACCAGCAGCTCGAGGAACACTGAAGCTTTCTTT
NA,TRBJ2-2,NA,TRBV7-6,CASSLASTGELFF,TGTGCCAGCAGCTTAGCTAGCACCGGGGAGCTGTTTTTT
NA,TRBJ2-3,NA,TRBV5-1,CASRSSGRGLSTDTQYF,TGCGCCAGCAGGTCCTCGGGCAGGGGTCTTTCCACAGATACGCAGTATTTT
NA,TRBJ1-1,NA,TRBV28,CASSFRRGEAFF,TGTGCCAGCAGTTTTAGGCGGGGTGAAGCTTTCTTT
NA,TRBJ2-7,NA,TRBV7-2,CASSPLGALTYEQYF,TGTGCCAGCAGCCCCCTGGGGGCTTTAACCTACGAGCAGTACTTC
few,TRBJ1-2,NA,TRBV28,CASSRGQTLYGYTF,TGTGCCAGCTCGCGTGGACAGACGCTCTATGGCTACACCTTC
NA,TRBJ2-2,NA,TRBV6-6,CASRTTGLGGELFF,TGTGCCAGCAGGACCACAGGGCTTGGCGGGGAGCTGTTTTTT
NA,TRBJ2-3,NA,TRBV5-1,CASSPFGLGELGRTDTQYF,TGCGCCAGCAGCCCTTTTGGGTTAGGGGAATTAGGTCGCACAGATACGCAGTATTTT
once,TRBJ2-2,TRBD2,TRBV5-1,CASSFLLGLGVTGELFF,TGCGCCAGCAGCTTCTTACTGGGACTAGGGGTCACCGGGGAGCTGTTTTTT
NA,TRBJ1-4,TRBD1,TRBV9,CASSTGTGGEKLFF,TGTGCCAGCAGCACCGGGACAGGCGGCGAAAAACTGTTTTTT
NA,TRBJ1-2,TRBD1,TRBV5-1,CATSPFGQDGYTF,TGCGCCACCTCCCCTTTTGGACAGGATGGCTACACCTTC
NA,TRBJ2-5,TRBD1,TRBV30,CAWGAGGKETQYF,TGTGCCTGGGGAGCAGGGGGAAAAGAGACCCAGTACTTC
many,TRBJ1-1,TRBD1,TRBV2,CASSELAGGIGNTEAFF,TGTGCCAGCAGTGAGTTGGCAGGGGGCATTGGGAACACTGAAGCTTTCTTT
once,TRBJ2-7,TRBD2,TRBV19,CASLGVAGEGGSYEQYF,TGTGCCAGCCTGGGGGTAGCGGGAGAAGGGGGCTCCTACGAGCAGTACTTC
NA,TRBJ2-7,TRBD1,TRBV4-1,CASSHGQGAYEQYF,TGCGCCAGCAGCCACGGACAGGGGGCCTACGAGCAGTACTTC
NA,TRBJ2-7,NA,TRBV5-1,CASSLDLALGEQYF,TGCGCCAGCAGCTTGGATCTAGCACTGGGCGAGCAGTACTTC
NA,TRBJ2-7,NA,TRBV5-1,CASSVNRDSYEQYF,TGCGCCAGCAGCGTAAACAGGGACTCCTACGAGCAGTACTTC
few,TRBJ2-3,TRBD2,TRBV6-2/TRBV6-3,CASSSLAGGPIDTQYF,TGTGCCAGCAGTTCCCTAGCGGGAGGGCCTATAGATACGCAGTATTTT
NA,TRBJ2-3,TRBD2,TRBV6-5,CASSLAGGTDTQYF,TGTGCCAGCAGTTTAGCGGGAGGAACAGATACGCAGTATTTT
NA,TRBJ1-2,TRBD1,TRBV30,CAWSVQGGNYGYTF,TGTGCCTGGAGTGTACAGGGGGGTAACTATGGCTACACCTTC
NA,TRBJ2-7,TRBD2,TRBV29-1,CSATSASYEQYF,TGCAGCGCGACTAGCGCATCCTACGAGCAGTACTTC
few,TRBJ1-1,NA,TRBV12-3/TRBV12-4,CASSERNTEAFF,TGTGCCAGCAGTGAGCGGAACACTGAAGCTTTCTTT
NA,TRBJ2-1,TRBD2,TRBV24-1,CATSATGTSLGNEQFF,TGTGCCACCAGTGCCACCGGGACTAGTCTTGGCAATGAGCAGTTCTTC
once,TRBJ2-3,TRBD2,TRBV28,CASSSGGSGDTQYF,TGTGCCAGCAGTTCTGGCGGGAGCGGAGATACGCAGTATTTT
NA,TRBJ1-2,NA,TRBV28,CASSTGTPIHTF,TGTGCCAGCAGTACAGGGACACCAATTCACACCTTC
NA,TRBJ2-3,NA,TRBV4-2,CASSQAHFSDTQYF,TGTGCCAGCAGCCAAGCACATTTTTCAGATACGCAGTATTTT
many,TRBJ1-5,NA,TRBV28,CASSFPQGNQPQHF,TGTGCCAGCAGTTTCCCCCAGGGCAATCAGCCCCAGCATTTT
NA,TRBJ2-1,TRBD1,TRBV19,CASSIVQGANEQFF,TGTGCCAGTAGTATAGTCCAGGGGGCTAATGAGCAGTTCTTC
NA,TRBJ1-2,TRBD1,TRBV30,CAWSPGTGYGYTF,TGTGCCTGGAGTCCCGGGACAGGGTATGGCTACACCTTC
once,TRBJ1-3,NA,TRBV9,CASSVATRSSGNTIYF,TGTGCCAGCAGCGTAGCCACACGGAGCTCTGGAAACACCATATATTTT
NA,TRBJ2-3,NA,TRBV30,CAWSPSLTDTQYF,TGTGCCTGGAGTCCCTCACTAACAGATACGCAGTATTTT
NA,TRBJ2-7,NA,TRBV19,CASSAGFYEQYF,TGTGCCAGTAGTGCGGGGTTCTACGAGCAGTACTTC
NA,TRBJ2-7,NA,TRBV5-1,CASSLDIASYEQYF,TGCGCCAGCAGCTTGGACATAGCCTCCTACGAGCAGTACTTC
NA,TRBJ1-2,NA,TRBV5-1,CASSSGVDYGYTF,TGCGCCAGCAGCTCAGGGGTAGACTATGGCTACACCTTC
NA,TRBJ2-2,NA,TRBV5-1,CASSLGGLNTGELFF,TGCGCCAGCAGCTTGGGGGGGCTTAACACCGGGGAGCTGTTTTTT
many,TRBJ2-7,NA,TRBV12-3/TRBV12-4,CASSLEGGYEQYF,TGTGCCAGCAGTTTAGAAGGGGGCTACGAGCAGTACTTC
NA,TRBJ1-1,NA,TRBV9,CASSGQGGENTENTEAFF,TGTGCCAGCAGCGGCCAAGGGGGAGAAAATACGGAGAACACTGAAGCTTTCTTT
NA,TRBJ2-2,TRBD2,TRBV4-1,CASSQDRTRNRELFF,TGCGCCAGCAGCCAAGACAGGACTAGGAACCGGGAGCTGTTTTTT
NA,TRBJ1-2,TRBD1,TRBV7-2,CASSRGQGVGYTF,TGTGCCAGCAGCAGGGGACAGGGGGTAGGCTACACCTTC
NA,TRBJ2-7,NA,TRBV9,CASNPEGVAYYEQYF,TGTGCCAGCAACCCAGAGGGGGTAGCCTACTACGAGCAGTACTTC
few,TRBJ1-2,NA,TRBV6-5,CASNGQRGGYTF,TGTGCCAGCAACGGACAGAGGGGCGGCTACACCTTC
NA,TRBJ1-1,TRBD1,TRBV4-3,CASSLGTGTGRAEAFF,TGCGCCAGCAGCCTGGGGACCGGGACAGGGAGAGCTGAAGCTTTCTTT
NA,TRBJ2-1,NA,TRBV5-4,CASSPGGRNEQFF,TGTGCCAGCAGCCCGGGCGGGCGCAATGAGCAGTTCTTC
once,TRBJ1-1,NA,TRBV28,CASSPIGPQGKAFF,TGTGCCAGCAGTCCTATCGGACCTCAGGGTAAAGCTTTCTTT
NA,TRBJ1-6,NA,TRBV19,CASRGAANSPLHF,TGTGCCAGTAGGGGGGCAGCTAATTCACCCCTCCACTTT
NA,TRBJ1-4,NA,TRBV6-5,CASSYTTTNEKLFF,TGTGCCAGCAGCTATACTACAACTAATGAAAAACTGTTTTTT
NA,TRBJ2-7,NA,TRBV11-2,CASSSQDGYEQYF,TGTGCCAGCAGCTCCCAGGATGGCTACGAGCAGTACTTC
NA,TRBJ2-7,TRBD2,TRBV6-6,CASSPPQPSGAWEQYF,TGTGCCAGCAGCCCTCCCCAGCCTAGCGGGGCGTGGGAGCAGTACTTC
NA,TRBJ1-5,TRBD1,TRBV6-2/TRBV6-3,CASSPDRGSYSNQPQHF,TGTGCCAGCAGCCCCGACAGGGGTTCCTATAGCAATCAGCCCCAGCATTTT
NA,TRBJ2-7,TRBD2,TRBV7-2,CASSKRTGTSGAQTYEQYF,TGTGCCAGCAGCAAAAGGACAGGGACTAGCGGGGCCCAGACCTACGAGCAGTACTTC
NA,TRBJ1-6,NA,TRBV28,CASSSPPGVSPLHF,TGTGCCAGCAGTTCCCCCCCAGGGGTTTCACCCCTCCACTTT
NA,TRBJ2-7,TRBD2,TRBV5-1,CASSLVAGAYEQYF,TGCGCCAGCAGCTTGGTCGCGGGGGCCTACGAGCAGTACTTC
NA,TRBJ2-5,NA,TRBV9,CARSVGGGSPKETQYF,TGTGCCCGCAGCGTGGGGGGGGGCAGCCCTAAGGAGACCCAGTACTTC
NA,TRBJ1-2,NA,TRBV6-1,CASSEDPGVYYGYTF,TGTGCCAGCAGTGAAGATCCCGGGGTCTACTATGGCTACACCTTC